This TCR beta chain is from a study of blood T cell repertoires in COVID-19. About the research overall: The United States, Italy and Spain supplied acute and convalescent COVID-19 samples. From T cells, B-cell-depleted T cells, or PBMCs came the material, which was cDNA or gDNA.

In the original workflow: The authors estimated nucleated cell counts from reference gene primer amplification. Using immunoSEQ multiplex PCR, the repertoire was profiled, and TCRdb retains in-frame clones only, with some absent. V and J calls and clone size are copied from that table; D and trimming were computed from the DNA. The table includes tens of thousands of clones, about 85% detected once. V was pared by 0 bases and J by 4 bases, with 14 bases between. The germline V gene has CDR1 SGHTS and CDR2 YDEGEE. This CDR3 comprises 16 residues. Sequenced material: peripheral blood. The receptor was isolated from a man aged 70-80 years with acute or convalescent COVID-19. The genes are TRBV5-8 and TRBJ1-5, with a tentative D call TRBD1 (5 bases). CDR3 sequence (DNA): TGTGCCAGCAGCTTGGTCATGCAGGGAGGGAATCAGCCCCAGCATTTT. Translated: CASSLVMQGGNQPQHF. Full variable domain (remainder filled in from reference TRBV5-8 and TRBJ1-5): EAGVTQSPTHLIKTRGQQATLRCSPISGHTSVYWYQQALGLGLQFLLWYDEGEERNRGNFPPRFSGRQFPNYSSELNVNALELEDSALYLCASSLVMQGGNQPQHFGDGTRLSIL.